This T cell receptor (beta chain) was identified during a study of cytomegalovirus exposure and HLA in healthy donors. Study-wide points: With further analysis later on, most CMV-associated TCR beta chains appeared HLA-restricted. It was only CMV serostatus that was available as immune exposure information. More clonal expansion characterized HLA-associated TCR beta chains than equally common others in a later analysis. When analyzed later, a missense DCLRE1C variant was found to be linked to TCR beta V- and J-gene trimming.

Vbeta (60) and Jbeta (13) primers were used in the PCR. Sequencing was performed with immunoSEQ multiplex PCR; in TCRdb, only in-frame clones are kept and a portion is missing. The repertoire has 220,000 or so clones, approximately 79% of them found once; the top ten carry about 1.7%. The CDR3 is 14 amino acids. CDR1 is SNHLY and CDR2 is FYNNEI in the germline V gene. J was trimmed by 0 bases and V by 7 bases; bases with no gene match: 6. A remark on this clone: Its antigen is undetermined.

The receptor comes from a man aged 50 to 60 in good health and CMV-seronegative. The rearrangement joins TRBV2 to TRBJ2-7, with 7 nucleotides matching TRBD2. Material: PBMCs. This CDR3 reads CASTPGLSSYEQYF. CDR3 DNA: TGTGCCAGCACCCCGGGACTAAGCTCCTACGAGCAGTACTTC.